These 26 T cell receptor beta chains came from one sample sequenced in a study of shared clonotypes between healthy human individuals. Sequencing used immunoSEQ multiplex PCR; TCRdb keeps in-frame clones, though not all of them. The top ten hold roughly 2% of the sample, which has some 660,000 clones, more than 70% seen once. The material sequenced was memory CD4+ T cells sorted from blood. As for subset: CD45RA-negative fraction. These receptor sequences come from a woman aged 25 to 39 in good health.

This clone occurred a few times. The chain couples TRBV4-1 to TRBJ1-2; D ambiguous. The length of the CDR3 is 18 residues. Trimming cost V 1 base and J 4 bases, with 22 bases left between them. Germline CDR1 MGHRA, CDR2 YSYEKL. The CDR3 DNA reads as TGCGCCAGCAGCCAAGGGAGTACTTCGAACAAGATGATCTATGGCTACACCTTC. This sequence encodes CASSQGSTSNKMIYGYTF.

This clone was seen a few times. The chain recombines TRBV27 with TRBJ2-2; TRBD1 agrees at 7 bases. Looked up from germline, CDR1 is MNHEY and CDR2 is SMNVEV (reference sequence). This CDR3 contains 16 residues. The V gene end was trimmed by 3 bases and the J gene end by 4 bases; junction bases not matched to a gene: 8. The CDR3 nucleotides are TGTGCCAGCAGTTTCCCGACAGGGTTGATCACCGGGGAGCTGTTTTTT. Translated: CASSFPTGLITGELFF.

The rearrangement uses TRBV27 and TRBJ2-1; TRBD2 aligns across 13 bases. CDR1 is MNHEY, CDR2 SMNVEV, per germline (reference sequence). With V trimmed by 7 bases and J by 7 bases, 7 bases remained unmatched. The CDR3 totals 15 residues. The CDR3 protein is CASTELAGGVNEQFF. The CDR3 region has the DNA TGTGCCAGCACCGAACTAGCGGGAGGGGTAAATGAGCAGTTCTTC.

The chain combines TRBV28 with TRBJ1-5; 7 bases line up with TRBD1. Per germline, CDR1 MDHEN and CDR2 SYDVKM. CDR3 length: 14 residues. V was clipped by 11 bases and J by 3 bases; unmatched bases: 10. The CDR3 DNA reads as TGTGCCCACAAGTTAGACAGGGCCAATCAGCCCCAGCATTTT. Protein product: CAHKLDRANQPQHF.

The chain is built from TRBV18 and TRBJ2-3, with TRBD2 matching 12 bases. V gave up 6 bases and J gave up 5 bases; unmatched junction bases: 9. CDR1 and CDR2 (germline): KGHSH, LQKENI. The CDR3 runs to 16 residues. CDR3 amino acids: CASSLRLAGVGDTQYF. As DNA, the CDR3 is TGTGCCAGCTCTTTACGACTAGCGGGAGTTGGAGATACGCAGTATTTT.

The rearrangement links TRBV7-9 to TRBJ1-1; D is uncertain. There are 13 residues in the CDR3. CDR1 and CDR2 from the germline V gene are SEHNR and FQNEAQ (reference sequence). V lost 5 bases to trimming and J lost 1 base, with 8 bases between them. As DNA, the CDR3 is TGTGCCAGCAGCCTCCCACAGAACACTGAAGCTTTCTTT. This encodes CASSLPQNTEAFF.

The chain employs TRBV7-2 and TRBJ2-5; D remains ambiguous. The CDR3 runs 13 residues. Per germline, CDR1 SGHTA and CDR2 FQGNSA. V lost 4 bases, J lost 5 bases, and 11 bases lay in between. The CDR3 here is CASSWQPGETQYF. As DNA, the CDR3 is TGTGCCAGCAGCTGGCAGCCCGGGGAGACCCAGTACTTC.

This chain links TRBV6-1 with TRBJ2-5, with a tentative D call TRBD2 (6 bases). V lost 8 bases to trimming and J lost 5 bases, with 15 bases between them. The germline CDR1 and CDR2 sequences are MNHNS and SASEGT. The CDR3 spans 13 residues. The CDR3 DNA reads TGTGCCAGCGAGAGCCTAGCGCTGGAGACCCAGTACTTC. Translation: CASESLALETQYF.

The V call is TRBV7-9, the J call TRBJ1-1; no definite D call. V gave up 8 bases and J gave up 4 bases, with 14 bases separating them. The length of the CDR3 is 13 residues. Germline CDR1 SEHNR, CDR2 FQNEAQ (reference sequence). The CDR3: CASGEGELTEAFF. The CDR3 nucleotides read TGTGCCAGCGGAGAGGGCGAACTCACTGAAGCTTTCTTT. The full variable domain, in which reference TRBV7-9 and TRBJ1-1 provide the parts outside the CDR3, is DTGVSQNPRHKITKRGQNVTFRCDPISEHNRLYWYRQTLGQGPEFLTYFQNEAQLEKSRLLSDRFSAERPKGSFSTLEIQRTEQGDSAMYLCASGEGELTEAFFGQGTRLTVV.

This clone was observed a handful of times. This same CDR3 is encoded by further DNA sequences in the sample. The CDR3 is CASSTGTSGRGEQFF. The CDR3 region has the DNA TGTGCCAGCAGCACCGGGACTAGCGGGAGGGGTGAGCAGTTCTTC. The V gene is TRBV6-5, the J gene TRBJ2-1; 16 positions match TRBD2. The J segment lost 9 bases and the V segment lost 6 bases, leaving 5 bases of the junction unmatched. CDR3 size: 15 residues. Germline values: CDR1 MNHEY, CDR2 SVGAGI.

This clone turned up a few times. The V call is TRBV10-3, the J call TRBJ1-5, with D uncertain. Germline V lookup: CDR1 ENHRY, CDR2 SYGVKD. V was cut by 4 bases and J by 3 bases, with 10 bases left in between. This CDR3 region has 14 residues. The CDR3 protein is CAISVNGPNQPQHF. The DNA of the CDR3 is TGTGCCATCAGTGTGAACGGTCCCAATCAGCCCCAGCATTTT.

This clone was observed a few times. The V and J genes are TRBV29-1 and TRBJ1-1, with 7 bases matching TRBD1. V was clipped by 6 bases and J by 4 bases; unmatched bases: 8. The CDR3 runs to 13 residues. Germline V gives CDR1 SQVTM, CDR2 ANQGSEA. The CDR3 coding sequence is TGCAGCGTCGAACAGGGGCATGGCACTGAAGCTTTCTTT. It is translated as CSVEQGHGTEAFF.

The chain is built from TRBV27 and TRBJ2-7; D possibly corresponds to TRBD1 (5 bases). This CDR3 is 14 amino acids long. Trimming took 5 bases from V and 3 from J, leaving 14 bases between them. Germline V gene sequence: CDR1 MNHEY, CDR2 SMNVEV (reference sequence). CDR3 coding DNA: TGTGCCAGCAGTGCCCGGGCAGGGTACTACGAGCAGTACTTC. Protein sequence: CASSARAGYYEQYF.

This clone appeared once. The chain couples TRBV6-4 to TRBJ2-3, with D possibly matching TRBD1 (5 bases). V was pared by 11 bases and J by 3 bases, with 9 bases between. The germline CDR1 and CDR2 sequences are MRHNA and SNTAGT. This CDR3 spans 11 amino acids. The CDR3 reads CAGHSTDTQYF. For the CDR3, the DNA is TGTGCCGGACACTCAACAGATACGCAGTATTTT.

The J gene is TRBJ2-3, the V gene TRBV10-3, with 14 bases fitting TRBD2. The CDR3 extends over 15 amino acids. Looked up from germline, CDR1 is ENHRY and CDR2 is SYGVKD. V was clipped by 10 bases and J by 2 bases; unmatched bases: 5. The CDR3, as DNA: TGTGCCACGGGACTAGCGGGAGCCTTCACAGATACGCAGTATTTT. Translating it yields CATGLAGAFTDTQYF.

This chain joins TRBV11-2 and TRBJ2-5; maybe TRBD1 (7 bases). Germline V gene sequence: CDR1 SGHAT, CDR2 FQNNGV. The CDR3 covers 12 residues. With 5 bases removed from V and 7 bases from J, the gap between germline ends came to 11 bases. The DNA of the CDR3 is TGTGCCAGCAGCCAGGGGGGAACGACCCAGTACTTC. Its translation is CASSQGGTTQYF.

The V call is TRBV9, the J call TRBJ2-1; a weak D match, TRBD2 (7 bases). This CDR3 has 18 amino acids. Germline V gives CDR1 SGDLS, CDR2 YYNGEE. V was pared by 4 bases and J by 3 bases, with 23 bases between. The chain's CDR3 is CASSPGGWTALFYNEQFF. The CDR3 nucleotides read TGTGCCAGCAGCCCGGGGGGCTGGACCGCACTTTTCTACAATGAGCAGTTCTTC.

The J gene is TRBJ2-7, the V gene TRBV7-2; 7 bases match TRBD2. Germline V gene data show CDR1 as SGHTA and CDR2 as FQGNSA. The CDR3 loop spans 15 amino acids. V lost 2 bases and J lost 2; bases outside the gene matches: 6. This CDR3 reads CASSLHASGTYEQYF. The CDR3 nucleotides are TGTGCCAGCAGCTTACATGCTAGCGGCACCTACGAGCAGTACTTC.

This clone was seen at least ten times. The chain uses TRBV27 and TRBJ1-1; TRBD1 matches 8 bases. Germline lookup yields CDR1 MNHEY and CDR2 SMNVEV (reference sequence). The CDR3 is 15 residues long. The V and J ends lost 5 bases and 6 bases, in that order; junction bases with no gene match: 11. As DNA, the CDR3 is TGTGCCAGCAGTGAACAGGGGGGTGGTTTCGCTGAAGCTTTCTTT. It specifies CASSEQGGGFAEAFF.

V and J are TRBV21-1 and TRBJ2-7. TRBV21-1 is a recognized pseudogene. This CDR3 comprises 14 residues. The CDR3 loop reads CASTPEGLTYEQYF. CDR3 nucleotides: TGTGCCAGCACCCCGGAAGGCCTGACCTACGAGCAGTACTTC.

The CDR3 spells CASSPDGAGVAGELFF. CDR3 nucleotide sequence: TGTGCCAGCAGCCCTGACGGGGCGGGAGTAGCCGGGGAGCTGTTTTTT. The chain combines TRBV7-2 with TRBJ2-2, with 7 bases lining up with TRBD2. The CDR3 extends over 16 amino acids. V lost 5 bases and J lost 6; bases outside the gene matches: 12. Germline V CDR1 and CDR2: SGHTA, FQGNSA.

This clone was detected many times. The J gene is TRBJ1-2, the V gene TRBV11-2; no firm D call. This CDR3 is built from 12 residues. Looked up from germline, CDR1 is SGHAT and CDR2 is FQNNGV. V was trimmed by 6 bases and J by 7 bases, leaving 12 bases between them. The CDR3 sequence is CASSAEASGYTF. CDR3 DNA sequence: TGTGCCAGCAGTGCCGAGGCCTCTGGCTACACCTTC.

The V call is TRBV10-3, the J call TRBJ1-2; no clear D gene. Trimming left V 0 bases short and J 7 bases short, with 18 bases between. Looked up from germline, CDR1 is ENHRY and CDR2 is SYGVKD. The CDR3 totals 16 residues. For the CDR3, the DNA is TGTGCCATCAGTGAGTCCGACGAACAATTCCCCAGTGGCTACACCTTC. The encoded protein is CAISESDEQFPSGYTF.

The V gene is TRBV13, the J gene TRBJ1-2; D is ambiguous. Deletions cut 1 base from V and 3 bases from J, with 6 bases between. The length of the CDR3 is 13 residues. CDR1 is PRHDT and CDR2 is FYEKMQ in the germline V gene (reference sequence). Here the CDR3 DNA reads TGTGCCAGCAGCTTAGAAAGGCACTATGGCTACACCTTC. Translation gives CASSLERHYGYTF.

This chain connects TRBV19 to TRBJ2-7; 7 bases line up with TRBD2. With 1 base clipped from V and 4 bases from J, the junction kept 4 bases outside the gene matches. This CDR3 is 14 amino acids long. CDR1 is LNHDA, CDR2 SQIVND, per germline (reference sequence). The CDR3 DNA reads as TGTGCCAGTAGTATAGGGACTAGAACTTACGAGCAGTACTTC. Translating it yields CASSIGTRTYEQYF.

V gene TRBV28 combines with J gene TRBJ1-1; 8 bases line up with TRBD1. The CDR3 loop spans 15 amino acids. The V gene's germline CDR1 is MDHEN and CDR2 SYDVKM. With V trimmed by 7 bases and J by 2 bases, 9 bases remained unmatched. CDR3 loop: CASTNPGQGNTEAFF. As DNA, the CDR3 is TGTGCCAGCACCAACCCCGGACAGGGCAACACTGAAGCTTTCTTT.